This T cell receptor (beta chain) was captured by sequencing in a study of T cells in Graves' hyperthyroidism and ophthalmopathy. Researchers amplified the TCR beta CDR3 regions from RNA transcripts. First-round RT-PCR with HTBI primers amplified the TCR CDR3 region. Each CDR3 protein gets one entry after TCRdb re-called the multiplex PCR reads with MiXCR. Of about 96,000 distinct CDR3 sequences detected, over 50% appear once; the ten largest clones hold roughly a quarter. General observations from the study: Ophthalmopathy stood apart from stable hyperthyroidism in a 13 V-J model.

The CDR3 is 16 residues long. The V gene end was trimmed by 7 bases and the J gene end by 2 bases; junction bases not matched to a gene: 10. The germline V gene has CDR1 WNHNN and CDR2 SYGVQD (reference sequence). This clonotype was counted many times. The antigen remains unidentified. Diagnosis of hyperthyroidism was new in patients aged 18 to 65, and its duration was under 2 months. The V gene is TRBV10-1, the J gene TRBJ2-7; TRBD2 matches at 11 bases. Sequences were obtained from blood. The source is a woman in her thirties or forties with Graves' hyperthyroidism. CDR3 sequence: CASKISSGRTTYEQYF. Written as DNA, the CDR3 is TGCGCCAGCAAGATTTCTAGCGGGAGGACAACCTACGAGCAGTACTTC.